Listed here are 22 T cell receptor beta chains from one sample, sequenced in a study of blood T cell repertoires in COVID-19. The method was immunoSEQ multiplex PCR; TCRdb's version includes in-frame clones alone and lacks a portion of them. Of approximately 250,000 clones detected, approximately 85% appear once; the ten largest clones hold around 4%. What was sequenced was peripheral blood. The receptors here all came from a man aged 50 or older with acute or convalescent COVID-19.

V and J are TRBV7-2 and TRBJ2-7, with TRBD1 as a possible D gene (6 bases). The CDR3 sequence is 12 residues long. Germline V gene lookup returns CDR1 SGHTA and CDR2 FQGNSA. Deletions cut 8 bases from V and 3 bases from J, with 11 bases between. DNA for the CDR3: TGTGCCAGCTCCGGACAGCTCTACGAGCAGTACTTC. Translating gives CASSGQLYEQYF.

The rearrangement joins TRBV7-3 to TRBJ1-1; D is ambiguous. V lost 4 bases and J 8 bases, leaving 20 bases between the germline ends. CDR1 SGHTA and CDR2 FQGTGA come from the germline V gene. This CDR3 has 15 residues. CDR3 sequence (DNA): TGTGCCAGCAGCTCTAATCAGGCGGGTTCCGGGGAAGCTTTCTTT. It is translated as CASSSNQAGSGEAFF.

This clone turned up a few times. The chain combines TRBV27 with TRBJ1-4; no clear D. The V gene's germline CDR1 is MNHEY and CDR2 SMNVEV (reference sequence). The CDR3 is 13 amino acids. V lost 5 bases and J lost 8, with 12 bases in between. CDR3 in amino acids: CASSPPGWEKLFF. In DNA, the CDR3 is TGTGCCAGCAGTCCCCCGGGTTGGGAAAAACTGTTTTTT.

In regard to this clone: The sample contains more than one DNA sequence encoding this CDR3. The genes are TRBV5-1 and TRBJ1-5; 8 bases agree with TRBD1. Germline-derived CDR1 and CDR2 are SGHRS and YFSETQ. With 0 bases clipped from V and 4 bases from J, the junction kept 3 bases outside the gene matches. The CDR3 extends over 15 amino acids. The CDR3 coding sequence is TGCGCCAGCAGCTTGGCCGGGACAGGAAATCAGCCCCAGCATTTT. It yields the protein CASSLAGTGNQPQHF.

The CDR3 here is CASSITQVSYEQYF. CDR3 DNA: TGTGCCAGCAGCATAACACAGGTTTCCTACGAGCAGTACTTC. The chain employs TRBV7-8 and TRBJ2-7, with D possibly TRBD1 on 5 matching bases. This CDR3 region has 14 residues. Trimming pared 5 bases from V and 1 base from J, leaving 12 bases between. Germline values: CDR1 SGHVS, CDR2 FQNEAQ.

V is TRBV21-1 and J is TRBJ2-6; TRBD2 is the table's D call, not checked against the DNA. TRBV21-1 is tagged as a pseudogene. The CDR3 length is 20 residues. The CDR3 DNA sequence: TGTGCCAGCAGCAAAGCGGGCGGGGGGCGGCTAAGCTCTGGGGCCAACGTCCTGACTTTC. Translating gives CASSKAGGGRLSSGANVLTF.

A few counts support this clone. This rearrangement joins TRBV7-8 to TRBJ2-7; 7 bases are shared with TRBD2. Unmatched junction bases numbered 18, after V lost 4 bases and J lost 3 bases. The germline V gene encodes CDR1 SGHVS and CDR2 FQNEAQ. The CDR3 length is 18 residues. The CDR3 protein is CASSYSSGGGGLLYEQYF. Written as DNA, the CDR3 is TGTGCCAGCAGCTACTCTTCTGGTGGCGGGGGATTACTCTACGAGCAGTACTTC.

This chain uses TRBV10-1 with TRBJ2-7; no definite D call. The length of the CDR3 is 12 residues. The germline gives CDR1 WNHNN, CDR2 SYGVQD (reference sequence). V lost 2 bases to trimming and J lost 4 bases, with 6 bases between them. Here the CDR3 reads CASSETGYEQYF. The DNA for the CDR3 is TGCGCCAGCAGTGAGACGGGTTACGAGCAGTACTTC.

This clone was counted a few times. The CDR3, as DNA: TGTGCCAGCAGGGGACAGGGGTACGAGCAGTACTTC. This translates into CASRGQGYEQYF. The V call is TRBV2, the J call TRBJ2-7; 10 bases match TRBD1. The V and J ends lost 6 bases and 4 bases, in that order; junction bases with no gene match: 0. Germline CDR1 SNHLY, CDR2 FYNNEI. This CDR3 comprises 12 residues.

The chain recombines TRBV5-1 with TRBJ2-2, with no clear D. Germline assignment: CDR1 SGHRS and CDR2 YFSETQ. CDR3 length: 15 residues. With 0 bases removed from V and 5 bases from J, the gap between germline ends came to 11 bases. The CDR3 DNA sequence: TGCGCCAGCAGCTTGGTCCTAGAGTCGACCGGGGAGCTGTTTTTT. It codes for CASSLVLESTGELFF.

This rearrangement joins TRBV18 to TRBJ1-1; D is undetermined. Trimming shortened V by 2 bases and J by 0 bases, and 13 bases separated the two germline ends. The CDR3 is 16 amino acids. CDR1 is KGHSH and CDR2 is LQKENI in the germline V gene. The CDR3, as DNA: TGTGCCAGCTCACCAAATACAAACACGATGAACACTGAAGCTTTCTTT. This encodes CASSPNTNTMNTEAFF.

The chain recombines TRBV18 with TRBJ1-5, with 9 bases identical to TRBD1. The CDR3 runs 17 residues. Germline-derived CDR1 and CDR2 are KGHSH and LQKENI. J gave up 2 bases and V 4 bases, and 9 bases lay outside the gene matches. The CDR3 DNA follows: TGTGCCAGCTCACTGACCTCCCGGACAGGGGGCAATCAGCCCCAGCATTTT. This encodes CASSLTSRTGGNQPQHF.

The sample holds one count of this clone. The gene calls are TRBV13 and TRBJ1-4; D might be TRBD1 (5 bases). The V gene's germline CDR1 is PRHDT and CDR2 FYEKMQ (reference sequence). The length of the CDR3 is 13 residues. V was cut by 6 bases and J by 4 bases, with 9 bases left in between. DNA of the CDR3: TGTGCCAGCAGTTCCAGGGTTAATGAAAAACTGTTTTTT. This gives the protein CASSSRVNEKLFF.

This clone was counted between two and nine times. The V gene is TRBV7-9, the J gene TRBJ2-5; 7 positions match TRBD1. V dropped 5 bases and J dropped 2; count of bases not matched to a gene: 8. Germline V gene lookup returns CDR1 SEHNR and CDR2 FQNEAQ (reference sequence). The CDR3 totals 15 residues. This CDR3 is CASSLGTASQETQYF. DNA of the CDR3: TGTGCCAGCAGCCTCGGGACAGCGTCTCAAGAGACCCAGTACTTC.

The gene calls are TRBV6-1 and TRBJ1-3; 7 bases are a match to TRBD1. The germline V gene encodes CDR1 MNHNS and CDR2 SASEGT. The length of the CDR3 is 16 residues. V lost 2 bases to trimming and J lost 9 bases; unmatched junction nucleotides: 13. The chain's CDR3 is CASSEWGTAAGGTIYF. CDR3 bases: TGTGCCAGCAGTGAATGGGGGACAGCGGCCGGGGGCACCATATATTTT.

The CDR3 is CASSDAAGTEAFF. CDR3 nucleotides: TGTGCCAGCAGTGACGCCGCGGGGACTGAAGCTTTCTTT. The chain links TRBV6-1 to TRBJ1-1; D not resolved. This CDR3 comprises 13 residues. Germline V gene sequence: CDR1 MNHNS, CDR2 SASEGT. Trimming pared 3 bases from V and 5 bases from J, leaving 10 bases between.

CDR3 sequence reads: CASSLAGGIHNEQFF. Here the CDR3 DNA reads TGTGCCAGCAGTCTAGCGGGAGGGATACACAATGAGCAGTTCTTC. This chain connects TRBV11-2 to TRBJ2-1; 12 nucleotides align to TRBD2. After removal of 6 bases from V and 5 bases from J, the junction contained 5 bases not matched to a gene. This CDR3 has 15 residues. Germline V gene data show CDR1 as SGHAT and CDR2 as FQNNGV.

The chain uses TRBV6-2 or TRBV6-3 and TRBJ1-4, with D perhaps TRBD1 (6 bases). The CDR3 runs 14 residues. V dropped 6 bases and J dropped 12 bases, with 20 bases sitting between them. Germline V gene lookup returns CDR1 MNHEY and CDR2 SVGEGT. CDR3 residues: CASSRGRGGVELFF. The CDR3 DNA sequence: TGTGCCAGCAGCCGCGGCAGGGGTGGGGTGGAACTGTTTTTT.

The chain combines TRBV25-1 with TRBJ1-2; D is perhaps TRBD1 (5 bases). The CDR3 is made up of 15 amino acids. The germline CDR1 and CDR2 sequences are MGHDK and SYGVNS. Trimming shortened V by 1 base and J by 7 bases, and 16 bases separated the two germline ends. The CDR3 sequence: CASSEFWGEVGGYTF. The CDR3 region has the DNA TGTGCCAGCAGTGAATTTTGGGGGGAGGTTGGTGGCTACACCTTC.

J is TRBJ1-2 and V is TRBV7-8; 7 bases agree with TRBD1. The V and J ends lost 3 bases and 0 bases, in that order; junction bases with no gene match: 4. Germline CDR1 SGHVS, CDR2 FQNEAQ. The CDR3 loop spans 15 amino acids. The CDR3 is CASSFGTAANYGYTF. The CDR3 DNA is TGTGCCAGCAGCTTTGGGACAGCAGCTAACTATGGCTACACCTTC.

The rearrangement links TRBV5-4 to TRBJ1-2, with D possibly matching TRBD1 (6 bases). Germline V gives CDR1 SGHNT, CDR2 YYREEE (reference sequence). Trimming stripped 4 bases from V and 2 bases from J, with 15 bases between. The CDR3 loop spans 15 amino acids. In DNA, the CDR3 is TGTGCCAGCAGCCAGAGTGCAGGGGAGAACTATGGCTACACCTTC. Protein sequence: CASSQSAGENYGYTF.

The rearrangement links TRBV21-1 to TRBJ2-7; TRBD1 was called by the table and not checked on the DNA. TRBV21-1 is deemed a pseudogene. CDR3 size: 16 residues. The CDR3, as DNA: TGTGCCAGCATCAGGGGACCCCGGGACAGGGACTACGAGCAGTACTTC. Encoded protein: CASIRGPRDRDYEQYF.